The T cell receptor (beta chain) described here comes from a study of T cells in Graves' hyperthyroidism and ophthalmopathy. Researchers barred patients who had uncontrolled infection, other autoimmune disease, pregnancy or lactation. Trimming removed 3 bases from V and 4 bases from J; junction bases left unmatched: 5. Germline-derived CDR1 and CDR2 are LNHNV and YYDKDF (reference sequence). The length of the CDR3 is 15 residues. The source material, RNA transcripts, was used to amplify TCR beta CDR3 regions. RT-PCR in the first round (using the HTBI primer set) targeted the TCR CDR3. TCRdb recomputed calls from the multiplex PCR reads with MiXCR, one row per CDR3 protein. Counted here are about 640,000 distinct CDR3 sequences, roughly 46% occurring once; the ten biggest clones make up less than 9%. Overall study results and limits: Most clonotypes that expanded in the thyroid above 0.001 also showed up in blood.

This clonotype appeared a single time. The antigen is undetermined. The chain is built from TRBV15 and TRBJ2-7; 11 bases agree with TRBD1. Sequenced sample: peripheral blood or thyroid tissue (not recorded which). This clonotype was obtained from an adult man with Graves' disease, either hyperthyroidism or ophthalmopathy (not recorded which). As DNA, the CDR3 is TGTGCCACCAGCAGTCCCGGGACAGGGGGATACGAGCAGTACTTC. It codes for CATSSPGTGGYEQYF.